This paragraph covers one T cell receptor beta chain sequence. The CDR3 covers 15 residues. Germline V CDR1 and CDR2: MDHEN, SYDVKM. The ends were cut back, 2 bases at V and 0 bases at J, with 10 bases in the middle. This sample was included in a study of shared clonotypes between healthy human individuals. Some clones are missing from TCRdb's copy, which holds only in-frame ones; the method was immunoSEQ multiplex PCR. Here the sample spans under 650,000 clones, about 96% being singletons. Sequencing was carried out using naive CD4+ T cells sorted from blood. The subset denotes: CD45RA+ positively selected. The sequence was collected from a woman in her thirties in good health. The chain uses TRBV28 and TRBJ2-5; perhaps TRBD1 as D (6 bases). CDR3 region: CASSLPGTYQETQYF. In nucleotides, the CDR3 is TGTGCCAGCAGTTTACCCGGGACATACCAAGAGACCCAGTACTTC.